This T cell receptor beta chain was captured in a study of blood T cells in healthy people across ages. The use of a sample-barcoded 5' primer and a J-beta primer mix characterized a second PCR of about 6 to 11 cycles. From the 5' RACE reads, TCRdb called clonotypes with MiXCR, one entry per CDR3 protein. The data show about 1,500,000 distinct CDR3 sequences, roughly 27% seen once. V lost 2 bases and J lost 15, with 20 bases in between. The CDR3 is 14 amino acids. Germline CDR1 MNHEY, CDR2 SMNVEV (reference sequence). This clonotype appeared a single time. Its antigen is unknown. In each sample, at least 6 million PBMCs were isolated. Findings and limits, study-wide: Getting older went along with TCR beta diversity per million T cells dropping roughly linearly. Any changes in expanded clonotypes were possibly confounded, as donor CMV status remained unknown.

Sequencing was performed on blood. The chain joins TRBV27 to TRBJ2-1, with D maybe TRBD1 (6 bases). The clonotype comes from a woman aged 30 to 39 in good health. CDR3 coding DNA: TGTGCCAGCAGTTTAACAGGGATCCCCAATGAGGGGTTCTTC. Its translation is CASSLTGIPNEGFF.